This TCR beta chain was profiled in a study of shared clonotypes between healthy human individuals. Study-level findings and limits: The rarefaction results pointed to incomplete sorted-subset sequencing despite large depth. Sampling involved blood alone; tissue repertoires likely differ.

Regarding this clone: Antigen specificity is unknown.

The CDR3 extends over 14 amino acids. Trimming left V 0 bases short and J 5 bases short, with 8 bases between. Germline V gene data show CDR1 as MNHNS and CDR2 as SASEGT. Every subset had its genomic DNA shared out evenly among several immunoSEQ plates. On sorted subsets, replicate PCRs used 200 to 250 ng DNA, or around 30,000 T cell genomes. Only in-frame clones appear in the TCRdb table, and some are missing; sequencing was by immunoSEQ multiplex PCR. The sample consists of around 1,000,000 clones, about 72% of them appearing once. The sample taken for sequencing was memory CD4+ T cells from PBMCs. Specified subset: CD45RA-negative fraction. This chain uses TRBV6-1 with TRBJ1-5, with no clear D. The sequence was obtained from a man in his late teens or twenties in good health. Some clones in this sample may be carry-over from other donors' samples. The CDR3 loop reads CASSEAGFHQPQHF. The CDR3 nucleotides are TGTGCCAGCAGTGAAGCCGGGTTCCATCAGCCCCAGCATTTT.